What follows are 27 T cell receptor beta chains derived from one specimen sequenced in a study of blood T cells in healthy people across ages. For the second PCR, which ran for roughly 7 to 11 cycles, a sample-barcoded 5' primer and a J-beta primer mix were used. TCRdb redid the calling of the 5' RACE reads with MiXCR, one entry per CDR3 protein. The table has under 1,000,000 distinct CDR3 sequences, about 47% seen once. Sequences were obtained from blood. The receptors here all came from a man older than 75 in good health.

This clonotype was counted a few times. The J gene is TRBJ2-7, the V gene TRBV5-1; 9 bases align to TRBD1. J lost 3 bases, V lost 4 bases, and 5 bases had no gene match. The CDR3 is 14 amino acids. In germline, CDR1 is SGHRS, CDR2 YFSETQ. Here the CDR3 reads CASSARQGDYEQYF. The CDR3 DNA follows: TGCGCCAGCAGCGCAAGACAGGGGGACTACGAGCAGTACTTC.

In this sample, this clonotype turned up a few times. The chain links TRBV25-1 to TRBJ1-2; TRBD1 aligns across 8 bases. This CDR3 has 13 amino acids. V shed 4 bases, J shed 8 bases, and the junction held 6 bases outside the gene matches. CDR1 is MGHDK and CDR2 is SYGVNS in the germline V gene. The CDR3 sequence: CASSGTGKFGYTF. The CDR3 DNA follows: TGTGCCAGCAGTGGGACAGGGAAATTCGGCTACACCTTC.

A few counts support this clonotype. The rearrangement links TRBV20-1 to TRBJ2-1, with TRBD2 matching over 9 bases. The CDR3 loop spans 16 amino acids. V lost 6 bases, J lost 2 bases, and 11 bases stayed unmatched. The germline V gene encodes CDR1 DFQATT and CDR2 SNEGSKA (reference sequence). CDR3 coding DNA: TGCAGTGCCATCCCTTCTAGCGGGATCACCTACAATGAGCAGTTCTTC. Translation gives CSAIPSSGITYNEQFF.

Points on this clonotype: An end of the junction does not agree with germline; a read error may underlie this. The rearrangement joins TRBV7-6 to TRBJ1-1; D gene unclear. Germline V gene sequence: CDR1 SGHVS, CDR2 FNYEAQ. This CDR3 region has 14 residues. The CDR3 loop is CANSPREMNTEAFF. In DNA form, the CDR3 reads TGTGCCAACAGCCCTCGAGAGATGAACACTGAAGCTTTCTTT.

This sequence joins TRBV28 and TRBJ1-5; no firm D call. Germline CDR1 MDHEN, CDR2 SYDVKM. The CDR3 contains 13 residues. V was pared by 7 bases and J by 8 bases, with 15 bases between. The CDR3 region is CASTWGGLEPQHF. As DNA, the CDR3 is TGTGCCAGCACCTGGGGAGGGTTAGAGCCCCAGCATTTT.

This clonotype was observed a few times. The rearrangement uses TRBV20-1 and TRBJ1-4, with D maybe TRBD1 (5 bases). This CDR3 region has 15 residues. Germline V lookup: CDR1 DFQATT, CDR2 SNEGSKA (reference sequence). The V and J ends lost 8 bases and 1 base respectively, with 17 bases between them. The chain's CDR3 is CSTGGGVGTNEKLFF. As DNA, the CDR3 is TGCAGTACCGGGGGAGGAGTCGGAACTAATGAAAAACTGTTTTTT.

Regarding this clonotype: A read error may produce the germline difference seen at one junction end. The chain uses TRBV9 and TRBJ1-1; D gene ambiguous. The CDR3 extends over 13 amino acids. Germline lookup yields CDR1 SGDLS and CDR2 YYNGEE. CDR3 sequence: CVSSVDLGAEAFF. CDR3 in DNA: TGTGTCAGCAGCGTAGATTTGGGCGCTGAAGCTTTCTTT.

About this clonotype itself: A read error is possible here, since a much larger clone lies one base away. The rearrangement joins TRBV7-6 to TRBJ2-1; weak D call: TRBD1 (6 bases). Germline V gives CDR1 SGHVS, CDR2 FNYEAQ. This CDR3 is built from 14 residues. Trimming removed 10 bases from V and 0 bases from J, with 13 bases in between. The CDR3 loop reads CANSQGTSYNEQFF. The CDR3 DNA sequence: TGTGCCAACAGTCAGGGGACCTCCTACAATGAGCAGTTCTTC.

V and J are TRBV11-1 and TRBJ1-4; 9 nucleotides align to TRBD1. This CDR3 region has 16 residues. The junction had 8 bases not matched to a gene; V was cut back by 5 bases and J by 4 bases. Per the germline V gene, CDR1 is SGHAT and CDR2 is FQDESV (reference sequence). This CDR3 is CASSRGTGKSNEKLFF. Here the CDR3 DNA reads TGTGCCAGCAGCCGCGGGACAGGGAAGAGTAATGAAAAACTGTTTTTT.

V and J are TRBV4-1 and TRBJ2-1; 10 bases fit TRBD2. The V gene end was trimmed by 4 bases and the J gene end by 4 bases; junction bases not matched to a gene: 7. The CDR3 runs to 16 residues. CDR1 is MGHRA, CDR2 YSYEKL, per germline. This chain's CDR3 is CASSREAGGTYNEQFF. For the CDR3, the DNA is TGCGCCAGCAGCCGGGAAGCGGGGGGGACTTACAATGAGCAGTTCTTC.

The CDR3 region is CASSQRTGNYGYTF. The CDR3, as DNA: TGCGCCAGCAGCCAACGGACAGGGAACTATGGCTACACCTTC. The chain joins TRBV4-1 to TRBJ1-2, with 8 bases lining up with TRBD1. The V segment lost 2 bases and the J segment 2 bases; nucleotides outside the gene matches: 1. CDR1 and CDR2 from the germline V gene are MGHRA and YSYEKL. The CDR3 runs 14 residues.

CDR3 in amino acids: CASSPRQDGCLRDYSYNEQFF. CDR3 coding DNA: TGTGCCAGCAGCCCGAGACAGGACGGGTGCCTCCGGGACTACTCCTACAATGAGCAGTTCTTC. The V and J genes are TRBV11-2 and TRBJ2-1; possible D gene TRBD2, 7 bases. CDR1 is SGHAT, CDR2 FQNNGV, per germline. With 5 bases removed from V and 0 bases from J, the gap between germline ends came to 29 bases. The CDR3 spans 21 residues.

This clonotype was detected only once. The J gene is TRBJ1-1, the V gene TRBV27; D not certain. The CDR3 extends over 14 amino acids. Germline CDR1 and CDR2: MNHEY and SMNVEV (reference sequence). The V end was cut by 2 bases, the J end by 6 bases, with 13 bases between. This CDR3 reads CASSLRWETAEAFF. CDR3 DNA: TGTGCCAGCAGTTTAAGGTGGGAAACGGCTGAAGCTTTCTTT.

This clonotype showed up just a few times. The chain has TRBV7-2 and TRBJ2-5; 7 bases fit TRBD2. This CDR3 has 14 residues. Germline assignment: CDR1 SGHTA and CDR2 FQGNSA. V dropped 7 bases and J dropped 2; count of bases not matched to a gene: 7. CDR3 DNA sequence: TGTGCCAGCATTCCAGACGGGGGGCAAGAGACCCAGTACTTC. Translation gives CASIPDGGQETQYF.

This clonotype has more than one count but fewer than ten. The V and J genes are TRBV20-1 and TRBJ2-3; 9 nucleotides line up with TRBD2. The germline V gene encodes CDR1 DFQATT and CDR2 SNEGSKA (reference sequence). V lost 0 bases and J lost 2; bases outside the gene matches: 6. This CDR3 comprises 16 residues. CDR3 amino acids: CSARDLAGAHTDTQYF. The CDR3 DNA reads as TGCAGTGCTAGAGACTTAGCGGGGGCCCACACAGATACGCAGTATTTT.

The J gene is TRBJ1-2, the V gene TRBV20-1, with D maybe TRBD1 (5 bases). This CDR3 is 13 amino acids long. V lost 5 bases and J 4 bases, leaving 14 bases between the germline ends. Germline lookup yields CDR1 DFQATT and CDR2 SNEGSKA (reference sequence). The CDR3 loop is CSASATARYGYTF. CDR3 coding DNA: TGCAGTGCTTCCGCGACAGCGCGCTATGGCTACACCTTC.

This clonotype was detected ten times or more. CDR3 in amino acids: CSANAGTTNEQFF. The CDR3 DNA sequence: TGCAGTGCTAATGCCGGGACCACCAATGAGCAGTTCTTC. The V and J genes are TRBV20-1 and TRBJ2-1, with D tentatively TRBD1 or TRBD2 (5 bases each). Germline-derived CDR1 and CDR2 are DFQATT and SNEGSKA (reference sequence). Trimming left V 4 bases short and J 6 bases short, with 13 bases between. The CDR3 is 13 amino acids.

The chain carries TRBV7-2 and TRBJ1-2; no clear D gene. The length of the CDR3 is 12 residues. V lost 6 bases to trimming and J lost 8 bases, with 13 bases between them. Germline CDR1 reads SGHTA; CDR2 reads FQGNSA. The CDR3 here is CASSPEVFGYTF. CDR3 bases: TGTGCCAGCAGTCCCGAGGTTTTCGGCTACACCTTC.

The V call is TRBV4-1, the J call TRBJ2-1; 12 bases line up with TRBD2. V shed 4 bases and J 8 bases; nucleotides not matched to a gene: 9. The CDR3 is 16 residues long. From germline, CDR1 is MGHRA and CDR2 YSYEKL. The CDR3 coding sequence is TGCGCCAGCAGCCGCTTAACTAGCGGGGGGCTATATGAGCAGTTCTTC. Amino acid sequence: CASSRLTSGGLYEQFF.

The rearrangement links TRBV29-1 to TRBJ1-1; D is uncertain. The CDR3 length is 11 residues. Deletions cut 3 bases from V and 1 base from J, with 3 bases between. Germline V lookup: CDR1 SQVTM, CDR2 ANQGSEA. The DNA for the CDR3 is TGCAGCGTTGAGGGGAACACTGAAGCTTTCTTT. Its translation is CSVEGNTEAFF.

This clonotype was counted a few times. The chain links TRBV7-9 to TRBJ2-1, with TRBD1 as a possible D gene (6 bases). V was cut by 7 bases and J by 4 bases, with 11 bases left in between. Germline CDR1 SEHNR, CDR2 FQNEAQ (reference sequence). The CDR3 is 13 amino acids. CDR3 region: CASTWDTYNEQFF. CDR3 DNA: TGTGCCAGCACCTGGGACACGTACAATGAGCAGTTCTTC.

This clonotype was detected only once. This sequence joins TRBV10-1 and TRBJ2-1, with D perhaps given as TRBD1 or TRBD2 (5 bases each). Germline V gene lookup returns CDR1 WNHNN and CDR2 SYGVQD (reference sequence). This CDR3 comprises 15 residues. Between the trimmed V and J ends, which lost 4 bases and 0 bases, there was a span of 10 bases. The CDR3 reads CASSGGPSSYNEQFF. For the CDR3, the DNA is TGCGCCAGCAGTGGGGGACCGAGCTCCTACAATGAGCAGTTCTTC.

This clonotype appeared a single time. The chain couples TRBV10-3 to TRBJ2-2; D might be TRBD1 (5 bases). Trimming pared 2 bases from V and 0 bases from J, leaving 10 bases between. The CDR3 covers 16 residues. Germline CDR1 is ENHRY and CDR2 is SYGVKD. The CDR3 nucleotides are TGTGCCATCAGTGAGATAGGGGCGGCGAACACCGGGGAGCTGTTTTTT. Its translation is CAISEIGAANTGELFF.

The chain combines TRBV12-3 or TRBV12-4 with TRBJ2-1; 11 bases match TRBD1. V was clipped by 3 bases and J by 6 bases; unmatched bases: 4. CDR3 size: 15 residues. CDR3 DNA sequence: TGTGCCAGCAGTTTTGGGACAGGGGGAGGCAATGAGCAGTTCTTC. Its translation is CASSFGTGGGNEQFF.

The rearrangement uses TRBV20-1 and TRBJ2-2; D perhaps matches TRBD2 (5 bases). The CDR3 covers 15 residues. Germline V gives CDR1 DFQATT, CDR2 SNEGSKA (reference sequence). Trimming stripped 3 bases from V and 6 bases from J, with 17 bases between. CDR3 nucleotides: TGCAGTGCTAGGGAAACGAGGGAGTCCCCCGGGGAGCTGTTTTTT. Protein: CSARETRESPGELFF.

The chain is built from TRBV7-2 and TRBJ1-4; D gene uncertain. Germline CDR1 SGHTA, CDR2 FQGNSA. The CDR3 extends over 14 amino acids. The V end was cut by 5 bases, the J end by 3 bases, with 10 bases between. The CDR3 DNA reads as TGTGCCAGCAGCGCCCGAGGGTCTAATGAAAAACTGTTTTTT. Residues: CASSARGSNEKLFF.

V gene TRBV29-1 combines with J gene TRBJ2-1, with TRBD2 matching over 14 bases. This CDR3 is 16 amino acids long. Germline CDR1 SQVTM, CDR2 ANQGSEA. Germline trimming cut 5 bases from V and 5 bases from J; bases unmatched to any gene: 8. The CDR3 here is CSVLRRTSGGHNEQFF. CDR3 DNA sequence: TGCAGCGTTCTGCGAAGGACTAGCGGGGGGCACAATGAGCAGTTCTTC.